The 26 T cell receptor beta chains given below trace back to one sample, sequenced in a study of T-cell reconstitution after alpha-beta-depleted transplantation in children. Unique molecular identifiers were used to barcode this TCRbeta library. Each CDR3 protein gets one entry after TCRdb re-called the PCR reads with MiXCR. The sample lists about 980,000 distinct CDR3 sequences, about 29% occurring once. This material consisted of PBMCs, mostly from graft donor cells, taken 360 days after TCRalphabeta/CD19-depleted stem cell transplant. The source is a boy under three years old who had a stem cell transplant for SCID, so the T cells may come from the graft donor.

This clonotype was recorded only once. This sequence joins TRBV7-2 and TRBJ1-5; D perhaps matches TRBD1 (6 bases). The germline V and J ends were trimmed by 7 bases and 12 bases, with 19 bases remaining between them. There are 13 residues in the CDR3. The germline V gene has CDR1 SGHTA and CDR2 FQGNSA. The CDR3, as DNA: TGTGCCAGCATGCTTCGGTACCAGGGGCGCCAGCATTTT. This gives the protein CASMLRYQGRQHF.

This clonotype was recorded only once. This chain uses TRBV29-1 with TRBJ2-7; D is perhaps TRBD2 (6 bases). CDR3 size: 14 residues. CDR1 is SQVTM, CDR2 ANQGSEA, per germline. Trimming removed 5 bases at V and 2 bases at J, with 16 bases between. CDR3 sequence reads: CSVSIGRRPYEQYF. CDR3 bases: TGCAGCGTTTCCATAGGGAGGCGTCCCTACGAGCAGTACTTC.

The CDR3 nucleotides read TGTGCCATCAGTGGGGGGGGCAATGAGCAGTTCTTC. This translates into CAISGGGNEQFF. The chain uses TRBV10-3 and TRBJ2-1, with 7 nucleotides matching TRBD2. With V trimmed by 4 bases and J by 6 bases, 0 bases remained unmatched. From germline, CDR1 is ENHRY and CDR2 SYGVKD. CDR3 size: 12 residues.

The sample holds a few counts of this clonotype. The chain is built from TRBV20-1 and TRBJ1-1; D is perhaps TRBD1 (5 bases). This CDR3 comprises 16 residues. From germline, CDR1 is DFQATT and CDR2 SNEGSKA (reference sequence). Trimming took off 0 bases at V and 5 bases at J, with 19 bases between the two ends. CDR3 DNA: TGCAGTGCTAGAGATACGGCGGGGACTGCGAAGACTGAAGCTTTCTTT. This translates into CSARDTAGTAKTEAFF.

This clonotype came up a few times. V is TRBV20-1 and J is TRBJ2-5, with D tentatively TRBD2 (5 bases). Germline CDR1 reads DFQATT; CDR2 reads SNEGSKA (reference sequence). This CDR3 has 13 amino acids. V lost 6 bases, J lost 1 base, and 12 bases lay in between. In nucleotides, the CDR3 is TGCAGTGCCATACGAAGCGGCCAAGAGACCCAGTACTTC. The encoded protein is CSAIRSGQETQYF.

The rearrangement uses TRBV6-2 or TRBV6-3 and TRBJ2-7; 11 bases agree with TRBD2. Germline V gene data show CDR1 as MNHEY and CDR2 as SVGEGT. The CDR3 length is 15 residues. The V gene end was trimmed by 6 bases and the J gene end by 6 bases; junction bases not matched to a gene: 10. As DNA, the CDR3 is TGTGCCAGCAGGCGTAGCGGGGGGGCCTCGGGCGAGCAGTACTTC. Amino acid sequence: CASRRSGGASGEQYF.

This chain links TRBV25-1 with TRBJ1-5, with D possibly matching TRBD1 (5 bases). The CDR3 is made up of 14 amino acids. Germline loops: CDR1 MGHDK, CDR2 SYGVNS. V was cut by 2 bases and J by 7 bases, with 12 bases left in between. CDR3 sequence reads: CASSEQGGAQPQHF. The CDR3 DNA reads TGTGCCAGCAGTGAACAGGGCGGCGCCCAGCCCCAGCATTTT. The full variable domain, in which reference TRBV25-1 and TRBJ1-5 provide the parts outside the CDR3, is EADIYQTPRYLVIGTGKKITLECSQTMGHDKMYWYQQDPGMELHLIHYSYGVNSTEKGDLSSESTVSRIRTEHFPLTLESARPSHTSQYLCASSEQGGAQPQHFGDGTRLSIL.

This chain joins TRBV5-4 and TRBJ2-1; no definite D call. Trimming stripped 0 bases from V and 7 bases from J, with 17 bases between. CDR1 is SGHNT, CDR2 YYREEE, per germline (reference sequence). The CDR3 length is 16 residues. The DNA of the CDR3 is TGTGCCAGCAGCTTGGGGGGTGTAGTCGGGTGGAATGAGCAGTTCTTC. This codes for CASSLGGVVGWNEQFF.

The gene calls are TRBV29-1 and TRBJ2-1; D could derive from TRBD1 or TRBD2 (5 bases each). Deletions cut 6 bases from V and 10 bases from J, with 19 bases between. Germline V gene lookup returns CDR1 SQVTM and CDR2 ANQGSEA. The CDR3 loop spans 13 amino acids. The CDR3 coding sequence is TGCAGCGTGAGAGACCGGGGCCCCCACGAGCAGTTCTTC. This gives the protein CSVRDRGPHEQFF.

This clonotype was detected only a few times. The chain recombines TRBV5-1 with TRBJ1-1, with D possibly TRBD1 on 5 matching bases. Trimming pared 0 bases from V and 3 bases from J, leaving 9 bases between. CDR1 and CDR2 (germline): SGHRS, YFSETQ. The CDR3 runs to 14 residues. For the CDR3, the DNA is TGCGCCAGCAGCTTGGAAGGGGCGGACACTGAAGCTTTCTTT. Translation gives CASSLEGADTEAFF.

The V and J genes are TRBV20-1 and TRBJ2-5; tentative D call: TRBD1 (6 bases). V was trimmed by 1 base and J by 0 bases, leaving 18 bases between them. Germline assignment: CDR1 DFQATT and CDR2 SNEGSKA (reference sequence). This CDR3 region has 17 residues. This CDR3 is CSARAGRTGQNQETQYF. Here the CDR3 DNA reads TGCAGTGCTAGAGCCGGAAGGACCGGACAGAACCAAGAGACCCAGTACTTC.

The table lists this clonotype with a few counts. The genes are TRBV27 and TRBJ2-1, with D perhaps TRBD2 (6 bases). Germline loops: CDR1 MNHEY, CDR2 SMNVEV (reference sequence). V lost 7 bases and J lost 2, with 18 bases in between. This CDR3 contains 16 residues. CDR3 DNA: TGTGCCAGCACCCCCGGGACTTCCCTGGCCTACAATGAGCAGTTCTTC. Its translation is CASTPGTSLAYNEQFF.

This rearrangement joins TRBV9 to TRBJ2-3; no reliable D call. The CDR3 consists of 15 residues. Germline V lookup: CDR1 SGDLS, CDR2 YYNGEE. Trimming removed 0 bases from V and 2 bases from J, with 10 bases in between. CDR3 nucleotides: TGTGCCAGCAGCGTAGCTAGTCTTCCCACAGATACGCAGTATTTT. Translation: CASSVASLPTDTQYF.

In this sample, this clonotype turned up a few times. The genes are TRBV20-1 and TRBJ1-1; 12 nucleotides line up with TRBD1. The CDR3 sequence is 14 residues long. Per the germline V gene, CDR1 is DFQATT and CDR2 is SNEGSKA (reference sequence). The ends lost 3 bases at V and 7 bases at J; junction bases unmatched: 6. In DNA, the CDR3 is TGCAGTGCTAGGGGACAGGGGGCCACCGGTGAAGCTTTCTTT. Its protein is CSARGQGATGEAFF.

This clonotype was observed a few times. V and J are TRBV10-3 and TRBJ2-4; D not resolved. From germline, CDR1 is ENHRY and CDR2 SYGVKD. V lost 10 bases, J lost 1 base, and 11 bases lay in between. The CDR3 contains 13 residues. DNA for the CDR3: TGTGCCACCTTGGGTGGGGCCAAAAACATTCAGTACTTC. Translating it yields CATLGGAKNIQYF.

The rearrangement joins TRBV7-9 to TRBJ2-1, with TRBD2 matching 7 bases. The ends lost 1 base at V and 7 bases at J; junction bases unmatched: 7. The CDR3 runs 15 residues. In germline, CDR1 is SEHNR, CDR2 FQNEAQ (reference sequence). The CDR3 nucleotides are TGTGCCAGCAGCTTAGGGGTCAGGGAGGGGAATGAGCAGTTCTTC. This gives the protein CASSLGVREGNEQFF.

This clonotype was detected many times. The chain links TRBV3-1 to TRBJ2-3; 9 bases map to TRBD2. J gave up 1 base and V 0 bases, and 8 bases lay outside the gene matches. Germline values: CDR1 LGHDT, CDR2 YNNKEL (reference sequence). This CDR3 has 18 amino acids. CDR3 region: CASSQDNGLAQRTDTQYF. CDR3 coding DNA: TGTGCCAGCAGCCAAGACAATGGACTAGCGCAACGCACAGATACGCAGTATTTT.

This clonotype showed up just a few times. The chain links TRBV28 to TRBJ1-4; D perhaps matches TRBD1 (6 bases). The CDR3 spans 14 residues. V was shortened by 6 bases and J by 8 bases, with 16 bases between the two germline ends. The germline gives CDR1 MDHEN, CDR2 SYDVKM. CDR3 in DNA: TGTGCCAGCAGAAAGACAGGCCTTTCCGAAAAACTGTTTTTT. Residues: CASRKTGLSEKLFF. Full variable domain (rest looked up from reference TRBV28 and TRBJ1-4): DVKVTQSSRYLVKRTGEKVFLECVQDMDHENMFWYRQDPGLGLRLIYFSYDVKMKEKGDIPEGYSVSREKKERFSLILESASTNQTSMYLCASRKTGLSEKLFFGSGTQLSVL.

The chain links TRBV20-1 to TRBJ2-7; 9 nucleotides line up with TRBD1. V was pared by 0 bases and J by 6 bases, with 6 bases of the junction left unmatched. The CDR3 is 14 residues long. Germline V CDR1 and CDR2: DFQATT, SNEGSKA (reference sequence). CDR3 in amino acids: CSARDPDRGSEQYF. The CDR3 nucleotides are TGCAGTGCTAGAGATCCGGACAGGGGTAGCGAGCAGTACTTC.

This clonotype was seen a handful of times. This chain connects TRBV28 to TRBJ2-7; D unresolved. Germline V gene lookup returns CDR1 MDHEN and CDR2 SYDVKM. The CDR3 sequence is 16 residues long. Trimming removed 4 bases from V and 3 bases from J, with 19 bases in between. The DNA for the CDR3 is TGTGCCAGCAGTTCCCCTCTCCAGTCTTTTTACTACGAGCAGTACTTC. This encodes CASSSPLQSFYYEQYF.

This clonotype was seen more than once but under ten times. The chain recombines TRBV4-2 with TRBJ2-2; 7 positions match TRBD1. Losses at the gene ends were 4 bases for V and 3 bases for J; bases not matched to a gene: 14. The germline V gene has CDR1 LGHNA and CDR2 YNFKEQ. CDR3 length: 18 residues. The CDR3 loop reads CASSPPGQPYPDTGELFF. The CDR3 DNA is TGTGCCAGCAGCCCTCCGGGACAGCCATACCCGGACACCGGGGAGCTGTTTTTT.

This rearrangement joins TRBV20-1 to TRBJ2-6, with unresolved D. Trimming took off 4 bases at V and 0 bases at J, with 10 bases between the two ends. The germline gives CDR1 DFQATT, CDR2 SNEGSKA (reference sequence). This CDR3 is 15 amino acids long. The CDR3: CSATGPNSGANVLTF. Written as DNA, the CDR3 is TGCAGTGCTACTGGTCCGAACTCTGGGGCCAACGTCCTGACTTTC.

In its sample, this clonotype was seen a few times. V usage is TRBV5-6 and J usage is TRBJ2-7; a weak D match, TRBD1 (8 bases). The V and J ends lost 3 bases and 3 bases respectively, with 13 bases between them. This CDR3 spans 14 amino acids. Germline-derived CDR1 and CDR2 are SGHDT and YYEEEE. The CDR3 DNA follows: TGTGCCAGCAGCTCGACAGGGGAGGGCTACGAGCAGTACTTC. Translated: CASSSTGEGYEQYF.

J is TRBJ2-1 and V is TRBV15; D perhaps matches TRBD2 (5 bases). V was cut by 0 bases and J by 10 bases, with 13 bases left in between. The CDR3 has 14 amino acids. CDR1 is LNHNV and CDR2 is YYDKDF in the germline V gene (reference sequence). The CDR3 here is CATSRDSEPREQFF. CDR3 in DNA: TGTGCCACCAGCAGAGATAGCGAACCGAGAGAGCAGTTCTTC.

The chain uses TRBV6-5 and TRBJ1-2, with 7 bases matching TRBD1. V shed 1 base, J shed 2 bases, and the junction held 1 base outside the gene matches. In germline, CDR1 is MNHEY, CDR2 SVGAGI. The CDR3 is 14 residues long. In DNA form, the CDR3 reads TGTGCCAGCAGTTACTTGGACAGGAACTATGGCTACACCTTC. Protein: CASSYLDRNYGYTF.

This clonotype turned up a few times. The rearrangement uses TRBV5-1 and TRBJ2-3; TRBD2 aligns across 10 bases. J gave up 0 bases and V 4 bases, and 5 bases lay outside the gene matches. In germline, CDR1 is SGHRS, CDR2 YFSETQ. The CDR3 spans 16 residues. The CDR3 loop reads CASSADSGGSTDTQYF. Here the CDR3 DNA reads TGCGCCAGCAGCGCAGATAGCGGGGGGAGCACAGATACGCAGTATTTT.